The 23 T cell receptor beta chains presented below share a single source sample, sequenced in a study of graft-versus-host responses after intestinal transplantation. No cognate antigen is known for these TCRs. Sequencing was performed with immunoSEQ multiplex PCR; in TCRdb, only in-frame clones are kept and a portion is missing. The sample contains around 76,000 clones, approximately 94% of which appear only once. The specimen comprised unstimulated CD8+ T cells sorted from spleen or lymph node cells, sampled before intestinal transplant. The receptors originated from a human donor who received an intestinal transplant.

The chain's CDR3 is CASSFLAGGTDTQYF. The CDR3, as DNA: TGTGCCAGCAGTTTCCTAGCGGGGGGCACAGATACGCAGTATTTT. The chain uses TRBV27 and TRBJ2-3; 10 nucleotides agree with TRBD2. CDR1 is MNHEY, CDR2 SMNVEV, per germline (reference sequence). V trimming: 3 bases; J trimming: 1 base; junction bases outside the gene matches: 1. The CDR3 sequence is 15 residues long.

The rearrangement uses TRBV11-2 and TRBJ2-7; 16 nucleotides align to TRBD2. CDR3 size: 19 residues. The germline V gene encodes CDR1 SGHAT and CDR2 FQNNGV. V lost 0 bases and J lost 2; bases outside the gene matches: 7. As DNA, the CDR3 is TGTGCCAGCAGCTTAGACGGGACTAGCGGGAGGGCCAGGGCCTACGAGCAGTACTTC. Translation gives CASSLDGTSGRARAYEQYF.

For the CDR3, the DNA is TGTGCCAGCAGCTTAGAGGCACTAGCGACCAGCACAGATACGCAGTATTTT. It encodes CASSLEALATSTDTQYF. This chain uses TRBV7-9 with TRBJ2-3; 7 bases map to TRBD2. This CDR3 is 17 amino acids long. Germline V gives CDR1 SEHNR, CDR2 FQNEAQ (reference sequence). V lost 1 base and J lost 0; bases outside the gene matches: 7. Using reference TRBV7-9 and TRBJ2-3 for the parts outside the CDR3, the full variable domain is DTGVSQNPRHKITKRGQNVTFRCDPISEHNRLYWYRQTLGQGPEFLTYFQNEAQLEKSRLLSDRFSAERPKGSFSTLEIQRTEQGDSAMYLCASSLEALATSTDTQYFGPGTRLTVL.

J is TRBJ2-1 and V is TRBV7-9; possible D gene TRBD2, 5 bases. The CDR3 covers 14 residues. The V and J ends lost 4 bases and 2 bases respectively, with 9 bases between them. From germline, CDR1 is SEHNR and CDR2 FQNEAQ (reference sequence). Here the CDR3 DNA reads TGTGCCAGCAGCTATGACGGGGCCTACAATGAGCAGTTCTTC. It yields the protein CASSYDGAYNEQFF.

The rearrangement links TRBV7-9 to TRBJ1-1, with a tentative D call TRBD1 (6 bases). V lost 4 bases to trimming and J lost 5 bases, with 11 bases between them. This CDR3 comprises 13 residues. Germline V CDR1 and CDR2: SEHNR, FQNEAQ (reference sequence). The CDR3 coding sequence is TGTGCCAGCAGCTGGACAGTCAAGACTGAAGCTTTCTTT. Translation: CASSWTVKTEAFF.

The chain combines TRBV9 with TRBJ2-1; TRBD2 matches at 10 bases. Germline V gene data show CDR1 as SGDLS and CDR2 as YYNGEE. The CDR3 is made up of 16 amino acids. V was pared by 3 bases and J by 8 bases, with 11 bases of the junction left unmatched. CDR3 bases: TGTGCCAGCAGCGCCGGACTAGCGGCCCCCCCCGATGAGCAGTTCTTC. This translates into CASSAGLAAPPDEQFF.

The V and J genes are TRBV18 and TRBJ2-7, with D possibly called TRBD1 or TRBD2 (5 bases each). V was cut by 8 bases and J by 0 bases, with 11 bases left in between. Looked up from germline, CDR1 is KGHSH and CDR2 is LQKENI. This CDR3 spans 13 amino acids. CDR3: CASLGTDSYEQYF. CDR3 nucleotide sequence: TGTGCCAGCCTAGGGACGGACTCCTACGAGCAGTACTTC.

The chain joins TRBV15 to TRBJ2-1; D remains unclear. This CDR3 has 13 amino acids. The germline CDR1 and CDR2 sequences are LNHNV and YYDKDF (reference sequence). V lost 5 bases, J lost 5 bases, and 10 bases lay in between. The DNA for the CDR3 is TGTGCCACCAGCGGCCGAATCGACAATGAGCAGTTCTTC. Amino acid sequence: CATSGRIDNEQFF.

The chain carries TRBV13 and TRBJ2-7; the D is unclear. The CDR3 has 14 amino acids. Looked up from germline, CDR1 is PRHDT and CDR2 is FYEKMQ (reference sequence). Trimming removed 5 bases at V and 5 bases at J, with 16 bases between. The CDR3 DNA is TGTGCCAGCAGCCGAAGCCCACAGCTTGACGAGCAGTACTTC. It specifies CASSRSPQLDEQYF.

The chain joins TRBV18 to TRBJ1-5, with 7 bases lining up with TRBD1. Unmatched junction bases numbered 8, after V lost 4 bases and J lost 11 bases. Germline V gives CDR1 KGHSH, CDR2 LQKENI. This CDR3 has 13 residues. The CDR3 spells CASSRDSSLAQHF. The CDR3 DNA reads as TGTGCCAGCTCACGGGACAGTAGTTTGGCCCAGCATTTT.

CDR3 bases: TGTGCCAGCAGTTTATTAGGGGAGCTACACGAGCAGTACTTC. This sequence encodes CASSLLGELHEQYF. The gene calls are TRBV28 and TRBJ2-7; either TRBD1 or TRBD2 may supply D (5 bases each). The ends were cut back, 1 base at V and 5 bases at J, with 12 bases in the middle. The length of the CDR3 is 14 residues. Per the germline V gene, CDR1 is MDHEN and CDR2 is SYDVKM.

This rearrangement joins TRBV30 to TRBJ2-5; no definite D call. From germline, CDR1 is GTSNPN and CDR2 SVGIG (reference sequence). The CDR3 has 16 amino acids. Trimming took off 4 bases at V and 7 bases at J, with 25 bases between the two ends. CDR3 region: CAWNPPLDQLGGTQYF. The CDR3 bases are TGTGCCTGGAACCCCCCTCTCGACCAATTAGGTGGGACCCAGTACTTC.

The CDR3 DNA follows: TGTGCCAGCAGTCTCGAAAGCACAGATACGCAGTATTTT. Translated: CASSLESTDTQYF. The V gene is TRBV27, the J gene TRBJ2-3; no clear D gene. CDR1 is MNHEY and CDR2 is SMNVEV in the germline V gene (reference sequence). This CDR3 has 13 amino acids. V lost 5 bases and J lost 0, with 6 bases in between.

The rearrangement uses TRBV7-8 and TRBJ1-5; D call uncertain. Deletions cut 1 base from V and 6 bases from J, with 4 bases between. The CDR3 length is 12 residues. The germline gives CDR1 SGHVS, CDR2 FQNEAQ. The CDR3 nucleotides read TGTGCCAGCAGCTTAGGGGTTCAGCCCCAGCATTTT. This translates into CASSLGVQPQHF.

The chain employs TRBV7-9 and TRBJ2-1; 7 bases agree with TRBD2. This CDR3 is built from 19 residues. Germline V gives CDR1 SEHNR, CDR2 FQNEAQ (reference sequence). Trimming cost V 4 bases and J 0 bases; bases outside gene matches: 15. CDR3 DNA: TGTGCCAGCAGCTCCACTATACTCCTAAGCGGGACCTCCTACAATGAGCAGTTCTTC. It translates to CASSSTILLSGTSYNEQFF. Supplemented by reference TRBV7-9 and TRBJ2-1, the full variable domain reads DTGVSQNPRHKITKRGQNVTFRCDPISEHNRLYWYRQTLGQGPEFLTYFQNEAQLEKSRLLSDRFSAERPKGSFSTLEIQRTEQGDSAMYLCASSSTILLSGTSYNEQFFGPGTRLTVL.

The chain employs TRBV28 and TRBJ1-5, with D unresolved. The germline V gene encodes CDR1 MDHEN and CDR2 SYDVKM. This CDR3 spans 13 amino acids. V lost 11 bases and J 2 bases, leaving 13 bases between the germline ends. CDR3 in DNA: TGTGCCGCGGGCGTCGGAGGCAATCAGCCCCAGCATTTT. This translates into CAAGVGGNQPQHF. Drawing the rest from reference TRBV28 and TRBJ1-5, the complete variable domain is DVKVTQSSRYLVKRTGEKVFLECVQDMDHENMFWYRQDPGLGLRLIYFSYDVKMKEKGDIPEGYSVSREKKERFSLILESASTNQTSMYLCAAGVGGNQPQHFGDGTRLSIL.

The CDR3 DNA reads TGTGCCAGCAGTCTCTCAAGCTTGGGAGAGACCCAGTACTTC. Translated, it gives CASSLSSLGETQYF. V gene TRBV28 combines with J gene TRBJ2-5, with unresolved D. V gave up 5 bases and J gave up 4 bases, with 14 bases separating them. Germline V CDR1 and CDR2: MDHEN, SYDVKM. There are 14 residues in the CDR3.

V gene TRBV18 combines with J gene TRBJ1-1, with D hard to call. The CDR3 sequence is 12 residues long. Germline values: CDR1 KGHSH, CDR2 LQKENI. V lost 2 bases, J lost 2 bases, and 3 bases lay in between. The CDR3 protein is CASSPYNTEAFF. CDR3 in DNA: TGTGCCAGCTCACCATATAACACTGAAGCTTTCTTT.

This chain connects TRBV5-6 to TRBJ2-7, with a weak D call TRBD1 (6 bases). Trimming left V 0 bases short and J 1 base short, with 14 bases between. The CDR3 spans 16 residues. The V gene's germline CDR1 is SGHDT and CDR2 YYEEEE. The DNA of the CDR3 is TGTGCCAGCAGCTTGGGGCAGGGGATGAGGTCCTACGAGCAGTACTTC. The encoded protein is CASSLGQGMRSYEQYF. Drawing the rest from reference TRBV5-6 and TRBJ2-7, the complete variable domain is DAGVTQSPTHLIKTRGQQVTLRCSPKSGHDTVSWYQQALGQGPQFIFQYYEEEERQRGNFPDRFSGHQFPNYSSELNVNALLLGDSALYLCASSLGQGMRSYEQYFGPGTRLTVT.

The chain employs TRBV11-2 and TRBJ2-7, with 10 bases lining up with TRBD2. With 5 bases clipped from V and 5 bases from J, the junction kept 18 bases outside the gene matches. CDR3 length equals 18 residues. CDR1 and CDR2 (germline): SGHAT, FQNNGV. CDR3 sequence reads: CASSLSRHTSGINNEQYF. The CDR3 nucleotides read TGTGCCAGCAGCCTCTCCCGGCATACTAGCGGGATAAATAACGAGCAGTACTTC. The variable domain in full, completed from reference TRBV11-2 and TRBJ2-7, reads EAGVAQSPRYKIIEKRQSVAFWCNPISGHATLYWYQQILGQGPKLLIQFQNNGVVDDSQLPKDRFSAERLKGVDSTLKIQPAKLEDSAVYLCASSLSRHTSGINNEQYFGPGTRLTVT.

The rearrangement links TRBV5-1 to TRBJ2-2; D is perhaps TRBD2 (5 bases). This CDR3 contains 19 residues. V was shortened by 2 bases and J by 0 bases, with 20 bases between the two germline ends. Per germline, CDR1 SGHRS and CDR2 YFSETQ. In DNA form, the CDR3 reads TGCGCCAGCAGCTTAGTTCTGTCGGAGCGGACCGCGAACACCGGGGAGCTGTTTTTT. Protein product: CASSLVLSERTANTGELFF.

The CDR3 DNA reads as TGTGCCAGCAGCTCTACAGGGGATGAGCAGTACTTC. Its protein product is CASSSTGDEQYF. This sequence joins TRBV7-9 and TRBJ2-7; 7 positions match TRBD1. V lost 4 bases, J lost 7 bases, and 4 bases stayed unmatched. This CDR3 is built from 12 residues. Germline V CDR1 and CDR2: SEHNR, FQNEAQ (reference sequence). The variable domain in full, completed from reference TRBV7-9 and TRBJ2-7, reads DTGVSQNPRHKITKRGQNVTFRCDPISEHNRLYWYRQTLGQGPEFLTYFQNEAQLEKSRLLSDRFSAERPKGSFSTLEIQRTEQGDSAMYLCASSSTGDEQYFGPGTRLTVT.

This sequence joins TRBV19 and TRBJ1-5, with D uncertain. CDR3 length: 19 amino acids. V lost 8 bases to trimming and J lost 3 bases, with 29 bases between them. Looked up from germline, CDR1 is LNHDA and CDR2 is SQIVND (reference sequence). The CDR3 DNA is TGTGCCAGTGGGTTAAGTGAGGAGGGCGCAACCGACTCCAATCAGCCCCAGCATTTT. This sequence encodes CASGLSEEGATDSNQPQHF.